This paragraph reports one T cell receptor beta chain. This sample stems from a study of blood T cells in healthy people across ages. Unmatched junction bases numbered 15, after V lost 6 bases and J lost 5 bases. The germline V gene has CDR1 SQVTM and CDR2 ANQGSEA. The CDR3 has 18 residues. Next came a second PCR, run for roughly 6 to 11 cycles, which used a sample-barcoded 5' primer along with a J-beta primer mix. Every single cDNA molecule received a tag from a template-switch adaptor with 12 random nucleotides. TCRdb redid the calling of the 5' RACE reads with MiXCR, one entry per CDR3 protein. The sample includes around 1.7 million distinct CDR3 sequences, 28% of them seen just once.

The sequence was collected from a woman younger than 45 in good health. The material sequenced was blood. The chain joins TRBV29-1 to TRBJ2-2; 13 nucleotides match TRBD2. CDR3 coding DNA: TGCAGCGTCGGAGGGCGGACTAGCGGGGGCCGGGGAACCGGGGAGCTGTTTTTT. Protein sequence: CSVGGRTSGGRGTGELFF.